The next 26 T cell receptor beta chains were all read from a single sample in a study of blood T cell repertoires in COVID-19. Using immunoSEQ multiplex PCR, the repertoire was profiled, and TCRdb retains in-frame clones only, with some absent. Among hundreds of thousands of clones listed, 87% were seen once. What was sequenced was PBMCs or T cells enriched from blood (not recorded which). These receptors originate from a woman in her twenties or thirties who had recovered from COVID-19.

The chain links TRBV29-1 to TRBJ1-2; no clear D gene. The CDR3 is made up of 12 amino acids. Trimming left V 0 bases short and J 7 bases short, with 9 bases between. The germline CDR1 and CDR2 sequences are SQVTM and ANQGSEA. In DNA, the CDR3 is TGCAGCGTTGAAGATTATCGCGGTGGCTACACCTTC. This sequence encodes CSVEDYRGGYTF.

This clone has only a few counts. The gene calls are TRBV4-3 and TRBJ1-1, with no clear D. CDR3 length: 14 amino acids. V was shortened by 2 bases and J by 2 bases, with 9 bases between the two germline ends. CDR1 is LGHNA, CDR2 YSLEER, per germline. The CDR3 reads CASSQSTLNTEAFF. The CDR3 region has the DNA TGCGCCAGCAGCCAATCTACTCTAAACACTGAAGCTTTCTTT.

The chain uses TRBV6-2 or TRBV6-3 and TRBJ2-1; 7 bases are shared with TRBD1. V shed 6 bases, J shed 2 bases, and the junction held 19 bases outside the gene matches. In germline, CDR1 is MNHEY, CDR2 SVGEGT. The CDR3 length is 19 residues. The CDR3 DNA is TGTGCCAGCAGCCTACTTCTTATCCCTCCGGACAGGACCTACAATGAGCAGTTCTTC. This sequence encodes CASSLLLIPPDRTYNEQFF.

V is TRBV3-1 (or the pseudogene TRBV3-2) and J is TRBJ1-2, with D possibly TRBD1 on 5 matching bases. Germline V gene lookup returns CDR1 LGHDT and CDR2 YNNKEL (reference sequence). The CDR3 covers 16 residues. V was clipped by 3 bases and J by 1 base, with 15 bases between them. CDR3 nucleotide sequence: TGTGCCAGCAGCCATCATCCGACAGTGGGTAACTATGGCTACACCTTC. Its protein is CASSHHPTVGNYGYTF.

This clone was picked up one time. The V gene is TRBV19, the J gene TRBJ1-2, with 7 bases that match TRBD1. This CDR3 is built from 16 residues. V lost 5 bases and J lost 4; bases outside the gene matches: 13. Germline CDR1 is LNHDA and CDR2 is SQIVND (reference sequence). CDR3 DNA sequence: TGTGCCAGTAGTCCCCCCGGACAGGTCCGGCCCTATGGCTACACCTTC. It encodes CASSPPGQVRPYGYTF. The full variable domain, its missing parts supplied by reference TRBV19 and TRBJ1-2, is DGGITQSPKYLFRKEGQNVTLSCEQNLNHDAMYWYRQDPGQGLRLIYYSQIVNDFQKGDIAEGYSVSREKKESFPLTVTSAQKNPTAFYLCASSPPGQVRPYGYTFGSGTRLTVV.

The rearrangement uses TRBV5-6 and TRBJ1-2, with 8 bases aligning to TRBD1. The CDR3 consists of 16 residues. Germline V gene lookup returns CDR1 SGHDT and CDR2 YYEEEE. V lost 0 bases, J lost 4 bases, and 8 bases stayed unmatched. The CDR3 DNA is TGTGCCAGCAGCTTGGTTGGAGACAGGGGCATCTATGGCTACACCTTC. Translated, it gives CASSLVGDRGIYGYTF.

This sequence joins TRBV6-4 and TRBJ2-3; 7 nucleotides match TRBD2. Unmatched junction bases numbered 3, after V lost 3 bases and J lost 3 bases. The CDR3 loop spans 14 amino acids. CDR1 and CDR2 from the germline V gene are MRHNA and SNTAGT. The CDR3 loop is CASSETGGTDTQYF. CDR3 DNA: TGTGCCAGCAGTGAAACGGGAGGTACAGATACGCAGTATTTT.

The CDR3 bases are TGTGCCAGCAGTGAAGAGATACTAGCGGTAGCTAGCACAGATACGCAGTATTTT. Residues: CASSEEILAVASTDTQYF. The gene calls are TRBV2 and TRBJ2-3, with 8 bases fitting TRBD2. Per germline, CDR1 SNHLY and CDR2 FYNNEI. The CDR3 sequence is 18 residues long. The ends lost 1 base at V and 0 bases at J; junction bases unmatched: 9.

The chain recombines TRBV11-1 with TRBJ2-1; 9 bases agree with TRBD1. The CDR3 loop spans 13 amino acids. Germline CDR1 and CDR2: SGHAT and FQDESV (reference sequence). J lost 6 bases, V lost 4 bases, and 1 base had no gene match. CDR3 coding DNA: TGTGCCAGCAGCTCGGACAGGGGCAATGAGCAGTTCTTC. Amino acids: CASSSDRGNEQFF.

V usage is TRBV9 and J usage is TRBJ1-2; no reliable D call. V lost 4 bases and J lost 6, with 19 bases in between. CDR1 and CDR2 from the germline V gene are SGDLS and YYNGEE. The CDR3 extends over 15 amino acids. CDR3 nucleotides: TGTGCCAGCAGCCCCCAAGGCAGGTTCGATAATGGCTACACCTTC. This codes for CASSPQGRFDNGYTF.

The chain combines TRBV19 with TRBJ2-2; D perhaps matches TRBD1 (6 bases). Germline lookup yields CDR1 LNHDA and CDR2 SQIVND (reference sequence). The CDR3 length is 15 residues. V was trimmed by 0 bases and J by 7 bases, leaving 12 bases between them. CDR3 sequence: CASSIDRTGYGELFF. The CDR3, as DNA: TGTGCCAGTAGTATAGACCGAACAGGGTACGGGGAGCTGTTTTTT.

This clone is a singleton in its sample. V gene TRBV28 combines with J gene TRBJ1-2; 8 bases match TRBD1. The CDR3 runs to 14 residues. The V segment lost 3 bases and the J segment 7 bases; nucleotides outside the gene matches: 7. Germline-derived CDR1 and CDR2 are MDHEN and SYDVKM. The DNA of the CDR3 is TGTGCCAGCAGTTTGCGACAGGGGACCTCTGGCTACACCTTC. Residues: CASSLRQGTSGYTF.

A few counts support this clone. This chain links TRBV6-2 or TRBV6-3 with TRBJ2-2; 12 nucleotides line up with TRBD1. Trimming at V came to 2 bases and at J to 6 bases, leaving 10 bases not matched to a gene. The CDR3 runs 18 residues. Germline CDR1 MNHEY, CDR2 SVGEGT. DNA for the CDR3: TGTGCCAGCAGTTACGGGACAGGGGGCTCGAGTAACGCCGGGGAGCTGTTTTTT. This translates into CASSYGTGGSSNAGELFF.

In this sample, this clone turned up once. The chain has TRBV18 and TRBJ2-5; tentatively, D is TRBD1 (6 bases). Germline V gives CDR1 KGHSH, CDR2 LQKENI. The CDR3 runs 15 residues. The ends were cut back, 3 bases at V and 2 bases at J, with 13 bases in the middle. CDR3 bases: TGTGCCAGCTCACCGAGACCGGACAGTCAAGAGACCCAGTACTTC. Its protein product is CASSPRPDSQETQYF.

The table lists this clone with a few counts. The J gene is TRBJ2-5, the V gene TRBV2; the match to TRBD2 covers 12 bases. Germline trimming cut 6 bases from V and 2 bases from J; bases unmatched to any gene: 4. The CDR3 loop spans 15 amino acids. From germline, CDR1 is SNHLY and CDR2 FYNNEI. CDR3 sequence: CASRGLAGQQETQYF. The CDR3 nucleotides read TGTGCCAGCAGGGGACTAGCGGGCCAGCAAGAGACCCAGTACTTC.

V and J are TRBV28 and TRBJ1-2, with 8 bases fitting TRBD1. V lost 7 bases, J lost 6 bases, and 7 bases stayed unmatched. The CDR3 spans 13 residues. Germline lookup yields CDR1 MDHEN and CDR2 SYDVKM. CDR3 DNA sequence: TGTGCCAGCACCACTACAGGGGGAAATGGCTACACCTTC. It translates to CASTTTGGNGYTF.

V is TRBV5-4 and J is TRBJ1-6; TRBD1 matches 7 bases. The CDR3 loop spans 15 amino acids. V was clipped by 2 bases and J by 6 bases; unmatched bases: 5. Looked up from germline, CDR1 is SGHNT and CDR2 is YYREEE (reference sequence). The CDR3 DNA sequence: TGTGCCAGCAGCTTACAGGGGCTGAGTAATTCACCCCTCCACTTT. Residues: CASSLQGLSNSPLHF.

This rearrangement joins TRBV7-7 to TRBJ1-1; no clear D gene. The CDR3 loop spans 15 amino acids. The ends were cut back, 5 bases at V and 1 base at J, with 14 bases in the middle. The V gene's germline CDR1 is SSHAT and CDR2 FNYEAQ (reference sequence). The CDR3 loop reads CASSPSGNPNTEAFF. The DNA of the CDR3 is TGTGCCAGCAGCCCATCCGGGAATCCGAACACTGAAGCTTTCTTT.

The chain couples TRBV19 to TRBJ1-2; TRBD1 agrees at 12 bases. The CDR3 has 14 residues. Germline V gene sequence: CDR1 LNHDA, CDR2 SQIVND (reference sequence). J was trimmed by 7 bases and V by 3 bases; bases with no gene match: 3. CDR3 sequence (DNA): TGTGCCAGTAGTATTGGGGACAGGGGGCTTGGCTACACCTTC. Translation: CASSIGDRGLGYTF.

The chain recombines TRBV7-2 with TRBJ2-7; D possibly corresponds to TRBD1 (5 bases). The germline V gene has CDR1 SGHTA and CDR2 FQGNSA. V shed 5 bases and J shed 2 bases, with 19 bases lying between them. This CDR3 has 16 amino acids. Here the CDR3 reads CASSPMATGHAYEQYF. CDR3 nucleotide sequence: TGTGCCAGCAGCCCCATGGCTACAGGCCATGCCTACGAGCAGTACTTC.

This clone has only a few counts. The chain carries TRBV4-1 and TRBJ1-5; perhaps TRBD1 as D (6 bases). The germline gives CDR1 MGHRA, CDR2 YSYEKL. The CDR3 sequence is 14 residues long. With 2 bases removed from V and 7 bases from J, the gap between germline ends came to 12 bases. This CDR3 reads CASSQQGTDQPQHF. DNA for the CDR3: TGCGCCAGCAGCCAACAGGGGACGGACCAGCCCCAGCATTTT.

The chain recombines TRBV4-1 with TRBJ2-1; 9 bases line up with TRBD2. The CDR3 covers 15 residues. V lost 6 bases, J lost 5 bases, and 8 bases stayed unmatched. CDR1 is MGHRA and CDR2 is YSYEKL in the germline V gene. The CDR3 loop is CASSQNSGGNNEQFF. For the CDR3, the DNA is TGCGCCAGCAGTCAAAATAGCGGGGGTAACAATGAGCAGTTCTTC.

The rearrangement joins TRBV24-1 to TRBJ1-2; 11 bases are a match to TRBD1. The CDR3 spans 13 residues. The germline gives CDR1 KGHDR, CDR2 SFDVKD. Trimming cost V 6 bases and J 6 bases; bases outside gene matches: 2. The CDR3 DNA follows: TGTGCCACCAGTCGGGACAGGGGGAATGGCTACACCTTC. It codes for CATSRDRGNGYTF.

The chain couples TRBV5-1 to TRBJ1-1; TRBD1 agrees at 7 bases. CDR1 and CDR2 from the germline V gene are SGHRS and YFSETQ. The ends lost 0 bases at V and 1 base at J; junction bases unmatched: 3. CDR3 size: 15 residues. The CDR3, as DNA: TGCGCCAGCAGCTTGGAGCGACAGGGGAACACTGAAGCTTTCTTT. Translation: CASSLERQGNTEAFF.

This rearrangement joins TRBV30 to TRBJ1-4; D might be TRBD1 (5 bases). Trimming stripped 0 bases from V and 7 bases from J, with 12 bases between. Germline CDR1 and CDR2: GTSNPN and SVGIG (reference sequence). The CDR3 covers 14 residues. CDR3 sequence: CAWSVGGTAEKLFF. In nucleotides, the CDR3 is TGTGCCTGGAGTGTCGGGGGGACGGCTGAAAAACTGTTTTTT.

This chain joins TRBV6-5 and TRBJ1-1, with 9 bases matching TRBD1. The CDR3 runs to 12 residues. Per the germline V gene, CDR1 is MNHEY and CDR2 is SVGAGI. V shed 5 bases and J 10 bases; nucleotides not matched to a gene: 5. The CDR3 DNA is TGTGCCAGCAGTCCGGGACAGGGTGTAGCTTTCTTT. The encoded protein is CASSPGQGVAFF.